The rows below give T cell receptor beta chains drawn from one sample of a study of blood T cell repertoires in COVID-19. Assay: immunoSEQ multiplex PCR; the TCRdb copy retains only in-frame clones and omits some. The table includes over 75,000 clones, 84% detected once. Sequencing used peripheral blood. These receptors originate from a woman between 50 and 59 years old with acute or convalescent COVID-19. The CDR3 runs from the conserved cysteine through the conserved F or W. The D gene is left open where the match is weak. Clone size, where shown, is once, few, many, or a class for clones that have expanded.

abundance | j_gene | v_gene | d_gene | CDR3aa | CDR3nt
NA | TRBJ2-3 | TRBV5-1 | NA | CASSFRGSGDTQYF | TGCGCCAGCAGCTTCCGCGGCTCGGGGGATACGCAGTATTTT
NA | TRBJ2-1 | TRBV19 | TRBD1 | CASSIGGGPSNERFF | TGTGCCAGTAGTATAGGAGGGGGCCCCTCTAATGAGCGGTTCTTC
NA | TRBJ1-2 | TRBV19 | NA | CASSIGEDSYGYTF | TGTGCCAGTAGTATAGGGGAAGACAGCTATGGCTACACCTTC
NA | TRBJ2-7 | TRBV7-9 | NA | CASTAAGEQYF | TGTGCCAGCACCGCGGCGGGGGAGCAGTACTTC
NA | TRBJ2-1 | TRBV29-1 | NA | CSTGSYNEQFF | TGCAGCACAGGCTCCTACAATGAGCAGTTCTTC
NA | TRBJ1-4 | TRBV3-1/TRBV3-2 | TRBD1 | CASSSTGAIEKLFF | TGTGCCAGCAGCTCGACAGGGGCGATTGAAAAACTGTTTTTT
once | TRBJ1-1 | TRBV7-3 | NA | CASSTGTANTEAFF | TGTGCCAGCAGCACTGGGACTGCGAACACTGAAGCTTTCTTT
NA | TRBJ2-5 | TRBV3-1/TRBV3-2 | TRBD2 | CASSQGRRGGQETQYF | TGTGCCAGCAGCCAAGGAAGACGGGGGGGTCAAGAGACCCAGTACTTC
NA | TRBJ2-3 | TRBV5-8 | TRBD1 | CASSLGGQGTQYF | TGTGCCAGCAGCTTGGGGGGACAGGGTACGCAGTATTTT
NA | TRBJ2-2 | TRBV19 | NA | CASSIKIGVANTGELFF | TGTGCCAGTAGTATCAAAATCGGGGTAGCGAACACCGGGGAGCTGTTTTTT
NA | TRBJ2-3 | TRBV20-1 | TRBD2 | CSARTSATQYF | TGCAGTGCTAGGACTAGCGCTACGCAGTATTTT
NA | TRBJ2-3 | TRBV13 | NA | CASSPEGRVATGGVADTQYF | TGTGCCAGCAGCCCCGAAGGGAGGGTTGCGACAGGAGGGGTAGCGGATACGCAGTATTTT
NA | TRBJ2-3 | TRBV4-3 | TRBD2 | CASSQGRGSGGAADTQYF | TGCGCCAGCAGCCAAGGACGGGGGAGCGGGGGGGCGGCAGATACGCAGTATTTT
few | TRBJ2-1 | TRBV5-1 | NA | CASSSTDRRHNEQFF | TGCGCCAGCAGCTCCACTGACAGGCGACACAATGAGCAGTTCTTC
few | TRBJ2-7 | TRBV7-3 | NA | CASSSMVRREQYF | TGTGCCAGCAGCTCAATGGTCAGGAGGGAGCAGTACTTC
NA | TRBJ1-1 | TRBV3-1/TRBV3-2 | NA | CASSHPGGGTEAFF | TGTGCCAGCAGCCACCCGGGGGGAGGCACTGAAGCTTTCTTT
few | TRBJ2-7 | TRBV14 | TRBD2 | CASSQLLAGVHEQYF | TGTGCCAGCAGCCAATTACTAGCGGGAGTCCACGAGCAGTACTTC
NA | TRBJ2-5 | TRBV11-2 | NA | CASSLFAGRQETQYF | TGTGCCAGCAGCTTATTTGCGGGGCGTCAAGAGACCCAGTACTTC
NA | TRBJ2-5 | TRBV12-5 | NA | CASGFGTLLPSENPEETQYF | TGTGCTAGTGGTTTTGGCACCCTCCTCCCTAGCGAAAACCCCGAAGAGACCCAGTACTTC
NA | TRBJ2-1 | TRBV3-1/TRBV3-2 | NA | CASSQEGWEIYNEQFF | TGTGCCAGCAGCCAAGAAGGGTGGGAGATTTACAATGAGCAGTTCTTC
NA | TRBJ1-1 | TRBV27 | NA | CASSLAGGFTEAFF | TGTGCCAGCAGTTTAGCAGGAGGATTTACTGAAGCTTTCTTT
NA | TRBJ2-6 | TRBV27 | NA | CASSLWSSGANVLTF | TGTGCCAGCAGTTTATGGAGCTCTGGGGCCAACGTCCTGACTTTC
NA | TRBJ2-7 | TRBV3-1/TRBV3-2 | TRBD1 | CASDRGGASYEQYF | TGTGCCAGCGACAGGGGGGGGGCGTCCTACGAGCAGTACTTC
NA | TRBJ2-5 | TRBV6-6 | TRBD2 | CASSYTLAGVETQYF | TGTGCCAGCAGTTACACCCTAGCGGGAGTGGAGACCCAGTACTTC
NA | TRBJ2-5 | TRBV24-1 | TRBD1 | CATSDPTGTGGKETQYF | TGTGCCACCAGTGATCCTACCGGGACAGGGGGTAAGGAGACCCAGTACTTC
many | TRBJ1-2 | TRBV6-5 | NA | CASSYSTGYGYTF | TGTGCCAGCAGTTACTCGACGGGCTATGGCTACACCTTC
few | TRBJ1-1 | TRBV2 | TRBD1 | CASTPLPGTENTEAFF | TGTGCCAGCACTCCTCTCCCCGGGACAGAGAACACTGAAGCTTTCTTT
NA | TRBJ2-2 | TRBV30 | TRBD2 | CAWSVLVREGTGELFF | TGTGCCTGGAGTGTACTCGTCAGGGAGGGGACCGGGGAGCTGTTTTTT
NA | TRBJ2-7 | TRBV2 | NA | CASNEDLAYEQYF | TGTGCCAGCAACGAGGACTTGGCCTACGAGCAGTACTTC
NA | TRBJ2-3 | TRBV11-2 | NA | CASSLAGRNTDTQYF | TGTGCCAGCAGCTTGGCGGGGAGGAACACAGATACGCAGTATTTT
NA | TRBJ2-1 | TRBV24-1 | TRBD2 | CAAGTSGRNEQFF | TGTGCCGCCGGGACTAGCGGGAGAAATGAGCAGTTCTTC